The text below deals with one T cell receptor (beta chain). Its specificity is unknown. A multiplex PCR was run with 60 Vbeta primers and 13 Jbeta primers. Measured with immunoSEQ multiplex PCR; TCRdb has only the in-frame clones, and not every one. The table has 200,000 or so clones, about 81% seen once; the top ten hold 2.1%. This record belongs to a study of cytomegalovirus exposure and HLA in healthy donors. Study overall: Roughly 179 million T cells yielded 90 million to 130 million unique TCR beta sequences, as an earlier analysis found. The Caucasian-associated ancestry cluster held roughly 81% of a few hundred genotyped donors. Study-level results: For TCR beta chains, V- and J-gene trimming was later linked to a missense DCLRE1C variant. A list of approximately 160 TCR beta chains associated with cytomegalovirus was given.

V dropped 3 bases and J dropped 5; count of bases not matched to a gene: 5. The V gene's germline CDR1 is SGDLS and CDR2 YYNGEE. The CDR3 contains 15 residues. Specimen: PBMCs. The chain is built from TRBV9 and TRBJ1-6, with 7 bases that match TRBD1. The sequence came from a woman under 30 in good health and CMV-seropositive. Here the CDR3 reads CASSARRGHNSPLHF. The CDR3 bases are TGTGCCAGCAGCGCACGAAGGGGGCATAATTCACCCCTCCACTTT.